The source of this T cell receptor beta chain is a study of blood T cell repertoires in COVID-19. Cohort assignment relied on participant-reported clinical history. The CDR3 sequence is 16 residues long. Germline CDR1 DFQATT, CDR2 SNEGSKA (reference sequence). V lost 7 bases and J 0 bases, leaving 19 bases between the germline ends. Profiled with immunoSEQ multiplex PCR; TCRdb holds only in-frame clones, not every one. The repertoire holds 350,000 to 400,000 clones, with around 87% as singletons. The rearrangement joins TRBV20-1 to TRBJ1-3, with D hard to call. The sequenced material came from PBMCs or T cells enriched from blood (not recorded which). The receptor was derived from a man in his forties in a cohort exposed to, infected with or recovered from COVID-19 (not recorded which). Written as DNA, the CDR3 is TGCAGTGTTCGTGACCCGTTCCGTAGCTCTGGAAACACCATATATTTT. Protein: CSVRDPFRSSGNTIYF.